The rows below give T cell receptor beta chains drawn from one sample of a study of T-cell reconstitution after alpha-beta-depleted transplantation in children. TCRdb called the PCR reads again in MiXCR, with one record for every CDR3 protein. The table lists about 22,000 distinct CDR3 sequences, 11% of them singletons. The source material was PBMCs from the stem cell graft donor, sampled from the stem cell graft. All receptors derive from a human donor who donated a stem cell graft to a child with chronic granulomatous disease. Each CDR3 is given with its conserved first and last residue. D genes are given only for firm matches. Clone sizes are shown as how often the clone was seen (once, few, many) or a class if it is expanded.

clone_size: many; j_call: TRBJ2-1; cdr3_length: 16; d_call: TRBD1; v_call: TRBV14; cdr3_aa: CASRQQGSASYNEQFF; cdr3_nt: TGTGCCAGCAGACAACAGGGGTCGGCCTCCTACAATGAGCAGTTCTTC
clone_size: many; j_call: TRBJ1-1; cdr3_length: 15; d_call: TRBD1; v_call: TRBV7-3; cdr3_aa: CASSLTGQGTTEAFF; cdr3_nt: TGTGCCAGCAGCTTAACAGGACAGGGAACAACTGAAGCTTTCTTT
clone_size: many; j_call: TRBJ1-1; cdr3_length: 17; d_call: -; v_call: TRBV15; cdr3_aa: CATSRDLRQGWGTEAFF; cdr3_nt: TGTGCCACCAGCAGAGATTTAAGGCAGGGCTGGGGCACTGAAGCTTTCTTT
clone_size: many; j_call: TRBJ1-6; cdr3_length: 12; d_call: -; v_call: TRBV11-1; cdr3_aa: CASSTGISPLHF; cdr3_nt: TGTGCCAGCAGCACAGGGATTTCACCCCTCCACTTT
clone_size: many; j_call: TRBJ2-2; cdr3_length: 14; d_call: -; v_call: TRBV29-1; cdr3_aa: CSVPDTANTGELFF; cdr3_nt: TGCAGCGTTCCCGACACGGCGAACACCGGGGAGCTGTTTTTT
clone_size: many; j_call: TRBJ2-1; cdr3_length: 16; d_call: TRBD2; v_call: TRBV6-5; cdr3_aa: CASSYRSSGDRDEQFF; cdr3_nt: TGTGCCAGCAGCTACCGATCGAGCGGGGATAGGGATGAGCAGTTCTTC
clone_size: many; j_call: TRBJ2-4; cdr3_length: 13; d_call: -; v_call: TRBV7-2; cdr3_aa: CASSLSQRNIQYF; cdr3_nt: TGTGCCAGCAGCTTAAGCCAGCGGAACATTCAGTACTTC
clone_size: many; j_call: TRBJ2-7; cdr3_length: 14; d_call: TRBD2; v_call: TRBV12-3/TRBV12-4; cdr3_aa: CASSLTSGPYEQYF; cdr3_nt: TGTGCCAGCAGTCTAACTAGCGGACCCTACGAGCAGTACTTC
clone_size: many; j_call: TRBJ2-6; cdr3_length: 14; d_call: -; v_call: TRBV9; cdr3_aa: CASSRDSGANVLTF; cdr3_nt: TGTGCCAGCAGCCGGGACTCTGGGGCCAACGTCCTGACTTTC
clone_size: many; j_call: TRBJ2-3; cdr3_length: 15; d_call: TRBD1; v_call: TRBV27; cdr3_aa: CASSPRDRGTDTQYF; cdr3_nt: TGTGCCAGCAGCCCCAGGGACAGGGGTACAGATACGCAGTATTTT
clone_size: many; j_call: TRBJ2-6; cdr3_length: 16; d_call: -; v_call: TRBV13; cdr3_aa: CASSLDPPHGANVLTF; cdr3_nt: TGTGCCAGCAGCTTAGACCCACCTCACGGGGCCAACGTCCTGACTTTC
clone_size: many; j_call: TRBJ2-3; cdr3_length: 16; d_call: -; v_call: TRBV6-5; cdr3_aa: CASSYSAWASTDTQYF; cdr3_nt: TGTGCCAGCAGTTACAGCGCATGGGCTAGCACAGATACGCAGTATTTT
clone_size: many; j_call: TRBJ2-1; cdr3_length: 16; d_call: TRBD2; v_call: TRBV5-1; cdr3_aa: CASSYGLAGSYNEQFF; cdr3_nt: TGCGCCAGCAGCTATGGACTAGCCGGCTCCTACAATGAGCAGTTCTTC
clone_size: many; j_call: TRBJ2-5; cdr3_length: 16; d_call: TRBD2; v_call: TRBV3-1; cdr3_aa: CASSQEPGGTQETQYF; cdr3_nt: TGTGCCAGCAGCCAAGAACCCGGGGGGACCCAAGAGACCCAGTACTTC
clone_size: many; j_call: TRBJ2-2; cdr3_length: 13; d_call: -; v_call: TRBV5-1; cdr3_aa: CASSFGNTGELFF; cdr3_nt: TGCGCCAGCAGCTTCGGGAACACCGGGGAGCTGTTTTTT
clone_size: many; j_call: TRBJ2-5; cdr3_length: 18; d_call: -; v_call: TRBV13; cdr3_aa: CASSFRVRELMHQETQYF; cdr3_nt: TGTGCCAGCAGCTTCAGGGTACGAGAGTTGATGCACCAAGAGACCCAGTACTTC